The rows below give T cell receptor beta chains drawn from one sample of a study of CD8 T cells in ankylosing spondylitis. TCRdb redid the calling of the 5' RACE reads with MiXCR, one entry per CDR3 protein. The sample shows some 300,000 distinct CDR3 sequences, less than 25% of them seen only once. The specimen was blood, either unsorted or a sorted T cell fraction (not recorded which). These receptors all come from a female donor with ankylosing spondylitis or in good health (not recorded which). Both conserved end residues are part of each CDR3. The D gene is left open where the match is weak. The listing skips clone size in some rows; elsewhere it reads once, few, many or a size class.

d_call: .; v_call: TRBV29-1; j_call: TRBJ1-1; clone_size: few; cdr3_aa: CSVEGTVEVFF; cdr3_nt: TGCAGCGTTGAGGGGACGGTTGAAGTTTTCTTT
d_call: .; v_call: TRBV20-1; j_call: TRBJ2-7; clone_size: few; cdr3_aa: CSASPTYGERQYF; cdr3_nt: TGCAGTGCTAGCCCCACGTACGGAGAGCGGCAGTACTTC
d_call: TRBD2; v_call: TRBV7-2; j_call: TRBJ2-7; clone_size: .; cdr3_aa: CASSKKAGGPNEQYF; cdr3_nt: TGTGCCAGCAGCAAGAAAGCGGGAGGGCCAAACGAGCAGTACTTC
d_call: .; v_call: TRBV6-5; j_call: TRBJ2-2; clone_size: many; cdr3_aa: CASQFSGELFF; cdr3_nt: TGTGCCAGCCAGTTCTCCGGGGAGCTGTTTTTT
d_call: TRBD2; v_call: TRBV11-2; j_call: TRBJ2-4; clone_size: few; cdr3_aa: CASSLGRTSGDGTKNIQYF; cdr3_nt: TGTGCCAGCAGCTTAGGTCGGACTAGCGGGGATGGGACCAAAAACATTCAGTACTTC
d_call: TRBD1; v_call: TRBV5-1; j_call: TRBJ2-1; clone_size: .; cdr3_aa: CASSLGGQGSGSYNEQFF; cdr3_nt: TGCGCCAGCAGCTTGGGGGGACAGGGATCAGGGTCCTACAATGAGCAGTTCTTC
d_call: TRBD2; v_call: TRBV11-2; j_call: TRBJ2-1; clone_size: few; cdr3_aa: CASSLEGLAGGLNEQFF; cdr3_nt: TGTGCCAGCAGCTTAGAGGGACTAGCGGGAGGATTAAATGAGCAGTTCTTC
d_call: .; v_call: TRBV4-3; j_call: TRBJ2-2; clone_size: many; cdr3_aa: CASSQDPTAYTGELFF; cdr3_nt: TGCGCCAGCAGCCAAGATCCGACCGCTTACACCGGGGAGCTGTTTTTT
d_call: TRBD2; v_call: TRBV6-2/TRBV6-3; j_call: TRBJ2-5; clone_size: .; cdr3_aa: CASSSGLAGGFETQYF; cdr3_nt: TGTGCCAGCAGTTCGGGACTAGCGGGAGGATTCGAGACCCAGTACTTC
d_call: .; v_call: TRBV5-1; j_call: TRBJ2-6; clone_size: few; cdr3_aa: CASSLKNSGANVLTF; cdr3_nt: TGCGCCAGCAGCCTAAAGAACTCTGGGGCCAACGTCCTGACTTTC
d_call: .; v_call: TRBV30; j_call: TRBJ1-5; clone_size: .; cdr3_aa: CAWSVKGSAVEPQHF; cdr3_nt: TGTGCCTGGAGTGTAAAAGGGTCAGCCGTTGAGCCCCAGCATTTT
d_call: TRBD2; v_call: TRBV20-1; j_call: TRBJ2-1; clone_size: .; cdr3_aa: CSASSGRGANEQFF; cdr3_nt: TGCAGTGCTAGCAGCGGGAGAGGGGCCAATGAGCAGTTCTTC
d_call: TRBD2; v_call: TRBV6-5; j_call: TRBJ2-1; clone_size: .; cdr3_aa: CASSYSLAATYNEQFF; cdr3_nt: TGTGCCAGCAGTTACTCACTAGCGGCCACCTACAATGAGCAGTTCTTC
d_call: .; v_call: TRBV12-3/TRBV12-4; j_call: TRBJ1-5; clone_size: few; cdr3_aa: CASSPGVGPQHF; cdr3_nt: TGTGCCAGCAGCCCAGGGGTTGGGCCCCAGCATTTT
d_call: .; v_call: TRBV29-1; j_call: TRBJ2-1; clone_size: few; cdr3_aa: CSVVAGQGGNEQFF; cdr3_nt: TGCAGCGTTGTTGCGGGGCAGGGGGGCAATGAGCAGTTCTTC
d_call: .; v_call: TRBV5-6; j_call: TRBJ1-1; clone_size: once; cdr3_aa: CASSLRSRGTEAFF; cdr3_nt: TGTGCCAGCAGCCTTCGGTCCCGGGGGACTGAAGCTTTCTTT
d_call: TRBD1; v_call: TRBV29-1; j_call: TRBJ1-1; clone_size: .; cdr3_aa: CSAWDRTNTEAFF; cdr3_nt: TGCAGCGCATGGGACAGGACCAACACTGAAGCTTTCTTT
d_call: TRBD2; v_call: TRBV30; j_call: TRBJ2-1; clone_size: .; cdr3_aa: CALGGGLAGKNEQFF; cdr3_nt: TGTGCCCTGGGGGGGGGACTAGCGGGGAAAAATGAGCAGTTCTTC